The T cell receptor beta chain described here comes from a study of shared T cell receptors in the human thymus (dated by TCRdb to the early 2020s). A note on the overall study: The study examined how the human thymus generates shared, self-reactive T-cell receptor alpha chains.

From the cysteine through the phenylalanine, the CDR3 covers 16 amino acids. Here the CDR3 DNA is all that survives: 48 bases in frame from base 1. For this chain, trimming is 2 bases at the V end and 2 bases at the J end, and the number of junction bases without a gene match is 6. CDR1 and CDR2 were assigned from the germline V gene as KGHSH and LQKENI. Libraries came from the immunoSEQ multiplex PCR assay. This immuneACCESS table, as held by TCRdb, lists in-frame sequences with V and J called but not all clones. Of the missing ones, under half trace to an unresolved V gene in checked studies; the others have no known cause. For this sample there are about 500,000 clones; 70% to 80% appear just once. The ten largest clones take up 0.01% to 0.015% of the sample. A word on this clone: Its antigen is still unknown. The record has no base qualities; no much larger clone is one base away.

These data were likewise used in another study, on human thymus T cells. The second study reports: The donors were immunologically healthy infants in Finland who had open corrective cardiac surgery for congenital heart defects. Thymus tissue was obtained as surgical resects removed during corrective cardiac surgery. Both the thymic and the peripheral blood repertoires appeared to show biased V and J gene segment usage. According to the related research, thymic TCR repertoires were highly overlapping among unrelated individuals. The study used about 8 infant thymus samples plus four related peripheral blood samples to characterize TCR alpha and beta repertoires. The cohort included more than five male and two female infants, with donor ages spanning 7 to 244 days. Thymocytes were released mechanically from tissue and stored at -70 °C as pellets of 10-30 million cells. A QIAsymphony instrument was used to extract genomic DNA from frozen cell pellets. TCRB and TCRAD loci were amplified from a standardized quantity of quality-controlled genomic DNA using the immunoSEQ multiplex PCR assay. The amplicons covered the V(D)J region and were long enough to include the CDR3 and to identify the V and J genes. The amplicons were sequenced on an Illumina platform via the commercial immunoSEQ service. Primer bias and sequencing errors were corrected as previously described, and TCRAD and TCRB were defined on the basis of the IMGT database. The repertoires were analysed using immunoSEQ Analyzer 3.0 and VDJTools for basic statistics, V/J segment usage, diversity estimates, rarefaction and pairwise overlap. Diversity was estimated using the Chao1, ChaoE, Efron-Thisted, Shannon and inverse Simpson indices, and was also estimated on datasets down-sampled to the size of the smallest sample. Repertoire overlap was assessed by strict matching of CDR3 nucleotide sequence, V gene and J gene, and clustering was done by Jaccard-based multidimensional scaling. On average, thymus samples gave about 810,000 unique TCRB clonotypes, whereas blood samples gave about 92,000.

The rearrangement combines TRBV18 with TRBJ2-7; 10 bases in between match TRBD2. The TCR was taken from a boy less than two years old with a congenital heart defect. Donor details come from another sample of the same person, matched by shared clones. Sequencing was performed on thymocytes. CDR3 region: CASSPKLTSGTYEQYF. The sequenced DNA: TGTGCCAGCTCACCAAAATTAACTAGCGGGACCTACGAGCAGTACTTC.